This TCR beta chain came from a study of T cells after yellow fever vaccination. Per the germline V gene, CDR1 is MNHEY and CDR2 is SMNVEV (reference sequence). V gave up 5 bases and J gave up 3 bases; unmatched junction bases: 6. The CDR3 consists of 15 residues. One entry per CDR3 protein, called by TCRdb with MiXCR from the 5' RACE reads. The sample yields 300,000 or so distinct CDR3 sequences, approximately 12% seen once. This clonotype has just a few counts. The J gene is TRBJ2-7, the V gene TRBV27, with 11 bases lining up with TRBD2. The specimen was CD4+ T cells sorted from PBMCs, collected 45 days after the yellow fever booster vaccination. The sequence came from a man aged 25-45 years who received the YFV17D yellow fever vaccine. CDR3 sequence: CASSGLAGLDYEQYF. CDR3 bases: TGTGCCAGCAGTGGACTAGCGGGCTTGGACTACGAGCAGTACTTC.